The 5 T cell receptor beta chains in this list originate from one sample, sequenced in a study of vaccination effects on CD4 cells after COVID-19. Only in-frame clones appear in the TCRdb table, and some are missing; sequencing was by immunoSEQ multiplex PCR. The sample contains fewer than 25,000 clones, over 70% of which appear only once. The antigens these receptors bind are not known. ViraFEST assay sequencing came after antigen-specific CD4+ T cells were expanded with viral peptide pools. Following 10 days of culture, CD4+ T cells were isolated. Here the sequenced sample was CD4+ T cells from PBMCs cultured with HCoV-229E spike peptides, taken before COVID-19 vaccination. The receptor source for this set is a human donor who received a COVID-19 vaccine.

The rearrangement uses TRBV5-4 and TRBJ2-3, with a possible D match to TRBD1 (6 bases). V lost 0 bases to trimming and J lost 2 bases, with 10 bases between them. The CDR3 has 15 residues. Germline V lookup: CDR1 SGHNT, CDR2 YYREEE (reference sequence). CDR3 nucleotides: TGTGCCAGCAGCTTGGACAGGGCTGCCACAGATACGCAGTATTTT. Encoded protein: CASSLDRAATDTQYF. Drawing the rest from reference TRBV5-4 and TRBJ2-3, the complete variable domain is ETGVTQSPTHLIKTRGQQVTLRCSSQSGHNTVSWYQQALGQGPQFIFQYYREEENGRGNFPPRFSGLQFPNYSSELNVNALELDDSALYLCASSLDRAATDTQYFGPGTRLTVL.

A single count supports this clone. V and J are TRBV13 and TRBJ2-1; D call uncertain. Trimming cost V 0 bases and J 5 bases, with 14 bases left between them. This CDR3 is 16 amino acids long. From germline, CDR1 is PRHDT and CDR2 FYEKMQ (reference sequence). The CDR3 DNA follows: TGTGCCAGCAGCTTAGGAGGCGTCTGGCAGGACAATGAGCAGTTCTTC. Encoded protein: CASSLGGVWQDNEQFF.

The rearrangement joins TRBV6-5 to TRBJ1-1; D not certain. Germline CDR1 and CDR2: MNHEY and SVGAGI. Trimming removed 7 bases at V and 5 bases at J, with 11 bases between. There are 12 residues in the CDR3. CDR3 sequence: CASNRPSTEAFF. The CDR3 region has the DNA TGTGCCAGCAACCGACCCAGTACTGAAGCTTTCTTT.

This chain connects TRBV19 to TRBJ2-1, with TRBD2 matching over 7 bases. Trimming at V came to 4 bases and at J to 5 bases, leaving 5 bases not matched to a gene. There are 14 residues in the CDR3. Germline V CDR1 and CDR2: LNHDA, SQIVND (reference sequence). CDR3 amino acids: CASSTGLVDNEQFF. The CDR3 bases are TGTGCCAGTAGTACTGGACTAGTCGACAATGAGCAGTTCTTC.

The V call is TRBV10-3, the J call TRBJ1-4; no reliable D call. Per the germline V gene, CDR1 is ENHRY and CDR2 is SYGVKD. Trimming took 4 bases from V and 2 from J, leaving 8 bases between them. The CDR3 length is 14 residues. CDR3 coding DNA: TGTGCCATCAGTGCCGGAAACACTAATGAAAAACTGTTTTTT. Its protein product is CAISAGNTNEKLFF.